This T cell receptor beta chain comes out of a study of PD-L1 blockade in urothelial cancer. About the study: Samples of blood were analyzed 3 weeks (second dose) and 6 weeks after treatment start.

The CDR3 runs to 13 residues. Germline-derived CDR1 and CDR2 are SQVTM and ANQGSEA. Trimming removed 5 bases at V and 8 bases at J, with 15 bases between. Some clones are missing from TCRdb's copy, which holds only in-frame ones; the method was immunoSEQ multiplex PCR. The profile shows more than 50,000 clones, more than 65% of them singletons. The source material was PBMCs, sampled around atezolizumab (anti-PD-L1) treatment. The chain is built from TRBV29-1 and TRBJ1-4, with D perhaps matching TRBD1 (5 bases). The clonotype was recovered from a man in his 70s with urothelial cancer. Here the CDR3 reads CSVSQGIGEKLFF. For the CDR3, the DNA is TGCAGCGTTTCCCAGGGAATTGGGGAAAAACTGTTTTTT.